This TCR beta chain was observed in a study of blood T cells in healthy people across ages. Primed by a sample-barcoded 5' primer and a J-beta primer mix, a second PCR proceeded for about 7 to 11 cycles. One entry per CDR3 protein results from TCRdb running MiXCR on the 5' RACE reads. The sample consists of around 800,000 distinct CDR3 sequences, more than 25% of them appearing once. V was shortened by 1 base and J by 0 bases, with 7 bases between the two germline ends. This CDR3 contains 16 residues. Germline loops: CDR1 SEHNR, CDR2 FQNEAQ (reference sequence). This same sample was also part of a study on T cells of mothers and their children. According to that study: Both sample barcodes and 2-4 random nucleotides came from the M1S primer of the second PCR.

The receptor was isolated from a boy aged 5-17 years in good health. Input material: blood. The V and J genes are TRBV7-9 and TRBJ2-6, with D uncertain. DNA for the CDR3: TGTGCCAGCAGCTTAGGTACATACTCTGGGGCCAACGTCCTGACTTTC. Encoded protein: CASSLGTYSGANVLTF.